This entry features one TCR beta chain sequence. These data come from a study of T cell responses to AZD1222 COVID-19 vaccine. In germline, CDR1 is SNHLY, CDR2 FYNNEI. This CDR3 is built from 17 residues. V lost 6 bases and J lost 0; bases outside the gene matches: 9. Sequencing was performed with immunoSEQ multiplex PCR; in TCRdb, only in-frame clones are kept and a portion is missing. The sample comprises some 150,000 clones, around 89% of which are singletons, and just under 3% rests with the top ten. Sequencing used peripheral blood, obtained on day 0 of AZD1222 vaccination. The genes are TRBV2 and TRBJ1-5, with 9 positions matching TRBD1. The TCR sequence derives from an adult in good health. The CDR3 is CASRLTGGLNSNQPQHF. The CDR3 DNA sequence: TGTGCCAGCAGGCTAACAGGGGGCTTGAATAGCAATCAGCCCCAGCATTTT.